A single sample is the source of the 31 T cell receptor beta chains below, sequenced in a study of regulatory T cells in long-lasting Graves disease. HTBI primers from iRepertoire and Arm-PCR of CDR3 regions yielded the TCR beta libraries. One entry per CDR3 protein results from TCRdb running MiXCR on the multiplex PCR reads. In the table there are about 450,000 distinct CDR3 sequences, about 15% of which are singletons. The time point here: newly diagnosed GD, antithyroid drugs for less than 3 months. PBMC RNA served as the TCR library source. The same data also went into a second study, on T cells in Graves' hyperthyroidism and ophthalmopathy.

This sample comprised peripheral blood mononuclear cells (PBMCs), obtained at new diagnosis, from a patient treated with antithyroid drugs. Receptors originate from a woman between 45 and 60 years old with Graves disease.

This clonotype was found many times. The rearrangement links TRBV7-2 to TRBJ2-1; 10 nucleotides match TRBD2. There are 16 residues in the CDR3. The V gene's germline CDR1 is SGHTA and CDR2 FQGNSA. Losses at the gene ends were 3 bases for V and 7 bases for J; bases not matched to a gene: 9. CDR3 loop: CASSFWTSGVQNEQFF. The CDR3 DNA reads as TGTGCCAGCAGCTTCTGGACTAGCGGCGTACAAAATGAGCAGTTCTTC.

This clonotype was observed many times. The junction shows a germline mismatch at one end, possibly a read error. V and J are TRBV5-1 and TRBJ1-1; 7 bases agree with TRBD1. Germline V gives CDR1 SGHRS, CDR2 YFSETQ. CDR3 length: 15 residues. CDR3 amino acids: CASSLAGTANTEAFF. CDR3 DNA sequence: TGTGCCAGCAGCTTAGCAGGGACAGCCAACACTGAAGCTTTCTTT.

In regard to this clonotype: At one end the junction does not follow the germline gene, possibly because of a read error. The chain joins TRBV4-1 to TRBJ2-5; D gene ambiguous. CDR1 is MGHRA, CDR2 YSYEKL, per germline. There are 13 residues in the CDR3. The CDR3 nucleotides read TGCGCCAGCAGCCAAGATGGAGTCCGACTCGCCATCTTC. This encodes CASSQDGVRLAIF.

The table lists this clonotype with many counts. The chain links TRBV6-5 to TRBJ2-2, with 9 nucleotides matching TRBD2. V was pared by 1 base and J by 6 bases, with 0 bases of the junction left unmatched. Per germline, CDR1 MNHEY and CDR2 SVGAGI. CDR3 length: 14 amino acids. The CDR3 DNA reads as TGTGCCAGCAGTTACTTAGCGGGAGCCGGGGAGCTGTTTTTT. This codes for CASSYLAGAGELFF.

The chain uses TRBV20-1 and TRBJ2-7, with TRBD1 as a possible D gene (5 bases). Looked up from germline, CDR1 is DFQATT and CDR2 is SNEGSKA (reference sequence). With 4 bases removed from V and 4 bases from J, the gap between germline ends came to 17 bases. CDR3 length: 14 residues. The DNA of the CDR3 is TGCAGTGCTACCAACAGGCTGGGGCAGTACGAGCAGTACTTC. The encoded protein is CSATNRLGQYEQYF.

This clonotype was counted at least ten times. The chain employs TRBV28 and TRBJ2-1; TRBD2 agrees at 14 bases. The CDR3 covers 16 residues. CDR1 is MDHEN and CDR2 is SYDVKM in the germline V gene. The junction had 10 bases not matched to a gene; V was cut back by 6 bases and J by 9 bases. The CDR3: CASRPPGLAGGIEQFF. As DNA, the CDR3 is TGTGCCAGCAGACCGCCTGGACTAGCGGGAGGTATTGAGCAGTTCTTC. Full variable domain (missing parts from reference TRBV28 and TRBJ2-1): DVKVTQSSRYLVKRTGEKVFLECVQDMDHENMFWYRQDPGLGLRLIYFSYDVKMKEKGDIPEGYSVSREKKERFSLILESASTNQTSMYLCASRPPGLAGGIEQFFGPGTRLTVL.

This clonotype was seen a few times. This clone may be a read error of a much larger clone one base away. The V call is TRBV5-8, the J call TRBJ1-2, with D possibly TRBD1 on 6 matching bases. This CDR3 is 13 amino acids long. Germline V gene lookup returns CDR1 SGHTS and CDR2 YDEGEE. This CDR3 reads CASRLTGAYGYAF. The CDR3 coding sequence is TGTGCCAGCAGGCTAACGGGGGCGTATGGCTACGCCTTC.

In this sample, this clonotype turned up many times. This chain links TRBV7-9 with TRBJ1-4, with TRBD1 matching 9 bases. The CDR3 has 14 amino acids. Germline V gives CDR1 SEHNR, CDR2 FQNEAQ (reference sequence). V lost 4 bases to trimming and J lost 8 bases; unmatched junction nucleotides: 5. This CDR3 is CASSSGQGDEKLFF. DNA of the CDR3: TGTGCCAGCAGCTCGGGACAGGGAGACGAAAAACTGTTTTTT. Full variable domain (remainder filled in from reference TRBV7-9 and TRBJ1-4): DTGVSQNPRHKITKRGQNVTFRCDPISEHNRLYWYRQTLGQGPEFLTYFQNEAQLEKSRLLSDRFSAERPKGSFSTLEIQRTEQGDSAMYLCASSSGQGDEKLFFGSGTQLSVL.

This clonotype was observed at least ten times. The chain recombines TRBV28 with TRBJ2-7; D possibly corresponds to TRBD1 (5 bases). The CDR3 covers 17 residues. The V gene lost 5 bases and the J gene lost 0 bases, with 20 bases spanning the gap. Germline CDR1 and CDR2: MDHEN and SYDVKM. CDR3 region: CASSGVGSGRLSYEQYF. CDR3 sequence (DNA): TGTGCCAGCAGTGGGGTGGGGTCAGGGCGGCTCTCCTACGAGCAGTACTTC.

This clonotype was seen repeatedly, ten times or more. V is TRBV12-3 or TRBV12-4 and J is TRBJ2-2; perhaps TRBD2 as D (6 bases). This CDR3 has 16 residues. V lost 3 bases and J 6 bases, leaving 17 bases between the germline ends. In DNA form, the CDR3 reads TGTGCCAGCAGTTTTGTCCTTGGGGAGGAGGCCGGGGAGCTGTTTTTT. Amino acids: CASSFVLGEEAGELFF.

In this sample, this clonotype turned up many times. This chain connects TRBV28 to TRBJ2-7; 9 bases line up with TRBD2. This CDR3 is 15 amino acids long. Per the germline V gene, CDR1 is MDHEN and CDR2 is SYDVKM. The ends lost 5 bases at V and 6 bases at J; junction bases unmatched: 11. CDR3 in amino acids: CASSTPSGTGAEQYF. The CDR3 region has the DNA TGTGCCAGCAGTACCCCTAGCGGGACGGGTGCCGAGCAGTACTTC.

The CDR3 DNA sequence: TGTGCCAGCAGCCCACTCGCGGGGAACACTGAAGCTTTCTTT. Residues: CASSPLAGNTEAFF. The gene calls are TRBV7-8 and TRBJ1-1; no reliable D call. There are 14 residues in the CDR3. Trimming removed 5 bases at V and 1 base at J, with 11 bases between. CDR1 and CDR2 from the germline V gene are SGHVS and FQNEAQ.

J is TRBJ2-1 and V is TRBV4-1; 8 bases are a match to TRBD2. Germline assignment: CDR1 MGHRA and CDR2 YSYEKL. The CDR3 totals 16 residues. V lost 5 bases to trimming and J lost 2 bases; unmatched junction nucleotides: 8. DNA of the CDR3: TGCGCCAGCAGCTCATCAGGACTAGCTACCTACAATGAGCAGTTCTTC. It translates to CASSSSGLATYNEQFF.

This clonotype was picked up many times. The chain employs TRBV24-1 and TRBJ2-7, with TRBD2 as a possible D gene (5 bases). Germline V gives CDR1 KGHDR, CDR2 SFDVKD. Trimming removed 6 bases from V and 0 bases from J, with 11 bases in between. This CDR3 is built from 14 residues. The CDR3 nucleotides read TGTGCCACCAGTACGGGAACAAGCTCCTACGAGCAGTACTTC. This encodes CATSTGTSSYEQYF.

This clonotype occurred a few times. The J gene is TRBJ1-2, the V gene TRBV29-1, with D maybe TRBD1 (5 bases). Germline lookup yields CDR1 SQVTM and CDR2 ANQGSEA. The CDR3 runs 12 residues. Trimming cost V 6 bases and J 4 bases, with 12 bases left between them. The CDR3 bases are TGCAGCGTAGGAGGGGATCTCTATGGCTACACCTTC. It is translated as CSVGGDLYGYTF.

The chain recombines TRBV12-3 or TRBV12-4 with TRBJ1-6; 7 positions match TRBD1. The CDR3 has 17 amino acids. V was pared by 5 bases and J by 10 bases, with 17 bases of the junction left unmatched. CDR3 sequence reads: CASSPWTGASNTSPLHF. CDR3 DNA sequence: TGTGCCAGCAGTCCCTGGACAGGCGCATCGAATACCTCACCCCTCCACTTT.

This clonotype has more than one count but fewer than ten. The rearrangement uses TRBV20-1 and TRBJ1-2, with TRBD1 identical over 7 bases. Germline V gene sequence: CDR1 DFQATT, CDR2 SNEGSKA (reference sequence). V shed 1 base, J shed 2 bases, and the junction held 7 bases outside the gene matches. This CDR3 spans 15 amino acids. CDR3 sequence reads: CSARAPGQLNYGYTF. In nucleotides, the CDR3 is TGCAGTGCTAGAGCTCCGGGACAGCTAAACTATGGCTACACCTTC.

This chain joins TRBV9 and TRBJ2-5; 12 nucleotides agree with TRBD2. This CDR3 contains 17 residues. J lost 5 bases, V lost 0 bases, and 8 bases had no gene match. Germline lookup yields CDR1 SGDLS and CDR2 YYNGEE. In DNA, the CDR3 is TGTGCCAGCAGCGTAGGGCCTCTAGCGGGAGGGGTGGAGACCCAGTACTTC. Encoded protein: CASSVGPLAGGVETQYF.

The chain uses TRBV4-1 and TRBJ2-1; perhaps TRBD2 as D (6 bases). The CDR3 spans 16 residues. Trimming removed 2 bases from V and 4 bases from J, with 15 bases in between. Germline values: CDR1 MGHRA, CDR2 YSYEKL. The CDR3 region has the DNA TGCGCCAGCAGCCAAAGCCTCTCGGGACTTTACAATGAGCAGTTCTTC. Residues: CASSQSLSGLYNEQFF.

This clonotype was seen only a few times. V is TRBV7-3 and J is TRBJ2-5; D is possibly TRBD1 (6 bases). Germline CDR1 is SGHTA and CDR2 is FQGTGA. Trimming removed 1 base at V and 5 bases at J, with 8 bases between. This CDR3 is built from 13 residues. The CDR3 DNA reads TGTGCCAGCAGCTTAAACAGGGAGGAGACCCAGTACTTC. Translation: CASSLNREETQYF.

CDR3 sequence (DNA): TGTGCCAGCAGCGTAGAGGGTGAGAACAATGAGCAGTTCTTC. This sequence encodes CASSVEGENNEQFF. The chain recombines TRBV9 with TRBJ2-1; D not certain. The germline gives CDR1 SGDLS, CDR2 YYNGEE. This CDR3 is built from 14 residues. V lost 0 bases and J 5 bases, leaving 9 bases between the germline ends. The complete variable domain, with remaining parts taken from reference TRBV9 and TRBJ2-1, reads DSGVTQTPKHLITATGQRVTLRCSPRSGDLSVYWYQQSLDQGLQFLIQYYNGEERAKGNILERFSAQQFPDLHSELNLSSLELGDSALYFCASSVEGENNEQFFGPGTRLTVL.

This chain links TRBV5-1 with TRBJ1-1, with TRBD1 as a possible D gene (6 bases). The CDR3 extends over 13 amino acids. Looked up from germline, CDR1 is SGHRS and CDR2 is YFSETQ. V dropped 4 bases and J dropped 6 bases, with 13 bases sitting between them. CDR3 sequence (DNA): TGCGCCAGCAGCCCACAGGGAAAGCCTGAAGCTTTCTTT. Its protein is CASSPQGKPEAFF.

This clonotype was seen ten or more times. This sequence joins TRBV5-1 and TRBJ2-5; TRBD2 aligns across 9 bases. This CDR3 region has 16 residues. With V trimmed by 0 bases and J by 5 bases, 8 bases remained unmatched. The germline V gene has CDR1 SGHRS and CDR2 YFSETQ. CDR3 DNA sequence: TGCGCCAGCAGCTTGGTGTTAGCGGGAGTACGTGAGACCCAGTACTTC. It is translated as CASSLVLAGVRETQYF.

About this clonotype itself: A much bigger clone sits one base away, suggesting this may be a read error. The rearrangement links TRBV2 to TRBJ2-1; TRBD1 matches at 8 bases. The CDR3 extends over 14 amino acids. Germline CDR1 SNHLY, CDR2 FYNNEI. For the CDR3, the DNA is TGTGCCCTTTCCGAGGACAGGGCCAACAATGAGCGGTTCTTC. Protein: CALSEDRANNERFF.

This clonotype has more than one count but fewer than ten. The genes are TRBV28 and TRBJ2-7, with a weak D call TRBD1 (5 bases). V shed 3 bases and J shed 3 bases, with 21 bases lying between them. The CDR3 length is 17 residues. Germline loops: CDR1 MDHEN, CDR2 SYDVKM. The CDR3 DNA reads as TGTGCCAGCAGTTTTGCCCGCGGACAAATCCGACGCTACGAGCAGTACTTC. Translation gives CASSFARGQIRRYEQYF.

This clonotype showed up just a few times. The chain uses TRBV19 and TRBJ2-1, with 10 nucleotides matching TRBD1. This CDR3 has 15 amino acids. Germline V gene lookup returns CDR1 LNHDA and CDR2 SQIVND (reference sequence). The V gene end was trimmed by 5 bases and the J gene end by 5 bases; junction bases not matched to a gene: 6. The CDR3 loop reads CASSPTGGHNNEQFF. CDR3 bases: TGTGCCAGTAGTCCGACAGGGGGCCACAACAATGAGCAGTTCTTC.

V is TRBV4-1 and J is TRBJ2-1; TRBD1 matches 7 bases. The junction had 16 bases not matched to a gene; V was cut back by 4 bases and J by 7 bases. This CDR3 region has 17 residues. From germline, CDR1 is MGHRA and CDR2 YSYEKL. This chain's CDR3 is CASSPLAHRGIKNEQFF. Written as DNA, the CDR3 is TGCGCCAGCAGCCCCCTCGCACACAGGGGTATTAAGAATGAGCAGTTCTTC.

This clonotype occurred many times. V usage is TRBV11-2 and J usage is TRBJ2-7; TRBD2 is a possible D gene (5 bases). The CDR3 consists of 17 residues. The V and J ends lost 5 bases and 2 bases respectively, with 22 bases between them. The V gene's germline CDR1 is SGHAT and CDR2 FQNNGV. The CDR3 nucleotides read TGTGCCAGCAGCCCCGCTTTTGGAAGGGAGCTTCCCTACGAGCAGTACTTC. It is translated as CASSPAFGRELPYEQYF.

To note about this clonotype: One end of the junction does not line up with germline, which may come from a read error. The chain uses TRBV7-9 and TRBJ2-2, with D maybe TRBD1 (7 bases). From germline, CDR1 is SEHNR and CDR2 FQNEAQ (reference sequence). CDR3 size: 18 residues. The CDR3 loop reads CASSSTGSPTGNTGEVFF. The CDR3 DNA follows: TGTGCCAGCAGCTCTACCGGGTCCCCGACAGGGAACACCGGGGAGGTGTTTTTT.

The V call is TRBV6-1, the J call TRBJ2-2, with 9 positions matching TRBD2. Germline CDR1 and CDR2: MNHNS and SASEGT. After removal of 8 bases from V and 8 bases from J, the junction contained 21 bases not matched to a gene. This CDR3 is built from 18 residues. CDR3 bases: TGTGCCAGCGGGACTACGGGGCGGCCTAGCGGGAATGTAGGGGAGCTGTTTTTT. This sequence encodes CASGTTGRPSGNVGELFF.

This clonotype was seen repeatedly, ten times or more. The rearrangement uses TRBV29-1 and TRBJ2-5, with D perhaps assigned TRBD1 or TRBD2 (6 bases each). The germline gives CDR1 SQVTM, CDR2 ANQGSEA. Deletions cut 7 bases from V and 6 bases from J, with 30 bases between. This CDR3 region has 17 residues. The CDR3 DNA sequence: TGCAGCGCCGCAAGGCTAGCCGAGGGGGGTGGTTCGCAGACCCAGTACTTC. Amino acid sequence: CSAARLAEGGGSQTQYF. The variable domain in full, completed from reference TRBV29-1 and TRBJ2-5, reads SAVISQKPSRDICQRGTSLTIQCQVDSQVTMMFWYRQQPGQSLTLIATANQGSEATYESGFVIDKFPISRPNLTFSTLTVSNMSPEDSSIYLCSAARLAEGGGSQTQYFGPGTRLLVL.